Following are 29 T cell receptor beta chains from one sample sequenced in a study of T cell repertoires in cytomegalovirus infection. Using its own MiXCR run on the reads, TCRdb lists one record per CDR3 protein. The table lists tens of thousands of distinct CDR3 sequences, 20% to 25% of them singletons. For these TCRs, the target antigens are not known. This specimen consisted of CD8+ T cells from cultured PBMCs, obtained from culture after CMV antigen stimulation. The receptors stem from a human donor in good health (CMV status not recorded). Some clones in this sample may be carry-over from other donors' samples.

CDR3 bases: TGTGCCAGCAGTAGCGTTCGGGGTTACAATGAGCAGTTCTTC. Its translation: CASSSVRGYNEQFF. This rearrangement joins TRBV7-2 to TRBJ2-1; TRBD2 might be the D (5 bases). Germline assignment: CDR1 SGHTA and CDR2 FQGNSA. The V gene lost 6 bases and the J gene lost 4 bases, with 13 bases spanning the gap. The CDR3 extends over 14 amino acids.

This sequence joins TRBV7-2 and TRBJ2-1; D may be TRBD2 (6 bases). The CDR3 sequence is 16 residues long. Trimming cost V 5 bases and J 0 bases, with 14 bases left between them. Germline V gene lookup returns CDR1 SGHTA and CDR2 FQGNSA. In nucleotides, the CDR3 is TGTGCCAGCAGCACCGAGACTAGTAGCTCCTACAATGAGCAGTTCTTC. Translated, it gives CASSTETSSSYNEQFF.

This clonotype was seen only a few times. CDR3 bases: TGCAGTGGGGGGAACTACGAGCAGTACTTC. Its protein product is CSGGNYEQYF. V and J are TRBV20-1 and TRBJ2-7; D is possibly TRBD1 or TRBD2 (5 bases each). The V and J ends lost 7 bases and 3 bases respectively, with 7 bases between them. Germline assignment: CDR1 DFQATT and CDR2 SNEGSKA (reference sequence). CDR3 length equals 10 residues.

Many counts were recorded for this clonotype. The V and J genes are TRBV11-2 and TRBJ2-2; 7 nucleotides line up with TRBD1. Looked up from germline, CDR1 is SGHAT and CDR2 is FQNNGV. CDR3 length equals 15 residues. Losses at the gene ends were 5 bases for V and 5 bases for J; bases not matched to a gene: 8. The CDR3 DNA reads as TGTGCCAGCAGCCCGCAGGGGGACCTAACCGGGGAGCTGTTTTTT. It codes for CASSPQGDLTGELFF.

This clonotype was detected only a few times. J is TRBJ2-3 and V is TRBV7-8; no definite D call. Germline V lookup: CDR1 SGHVS, CDR2 FQNEAQ. The CDR3 consists of 16 residues. Between the trimmed V and J ends, which lost 1 base and 1 base, there was a span of 12 bases. CDR3 nucleotides: TGTGCCAGCAGCTTAGTTACTGGGTCGGGCACAGATACGCAGTATTTT. Translation: CASSLVTGSGTDTQYF.

This clonotype was seen once. The chain links TRBV2 to TRBJ2-7; the match to TRBD2 covers 10 bases. Per the germline V gene, CDR1 is SNHLY and CDR2 is FYNNEI. The CDR3 is made up of 14 amino acids. J lost 2 bases, V lost 6 bases, and 4 bases had no gene match. Here the CDR3 DNA reads TGTGCCAGCAGGATACTAGCGGGGCCCTACGAGCAGTACTTC. The encoded protein is CASRILAGPYEQYF.

The V call is TRBV27, the J call TRBJ2-7; 11 bases are shared with TRBD2. There are 14 residues in the CDR3. Unmatched junction bases numbered 5, after V lost 5 bases and J lost 5 bases. Germline V CDR1 and CDR2: MNHEY, SMNVEV (reference sequence). This CDR3 is CASSVGTSGHEQYF. CDR3 bases: TGTGCCAGCAGTGTCGGGACTAGCGGCCACGAGCAGTACTTC.

The rearrangement joins TRBV7-9 to TRBJ2-3, with 10 bases that match TRBD1. V shed 5 bases, J shed 4 bases, and the junction held 6 bases outside the gene matches. The CDR3 extends over 15 amino acids. Germline values: CDR1 SEHNR, CDR2 FQNEAQ (reference sequence). For the CDR3, the DNA is TGTGCCAGCAGCCTGCAGACAGGGGGCCCAGATACGCAGTATTTT. Translated, it gives CASSLQTGGPDTQYF. Together with reference TRBV7-9 and TRBJ2-3, the CDR3 gives the full variable domain: DTGVSQNPRHKITKRGQNVTFRCDPISEHNRLYWYRQTLGQGPEFLTYFQNEAQLEKSRLLSDRFSAERPKGSFSTLEIQRTEQGDSAMYLCASSLQTGGPDTQYFGPGTRLTVL.

The table lists this clonotype with many counts. This sequence joins TRBV7-9 and TRBJ1-3; TRBD1 might be the D (6 bases). Germline V CDR1 and CDR2: SEHNR, FQNEAQ (reference sequence). This CDR3 is 16 amino acids long. The V gene lost 2 bases and the J gene lost 0 bases, with 11 bases spanning the gap. The CDR3 DNA follows: TGTGCCAGCAGCTTAACCAGGGGAGTCTCTGGAAACACCATATATTTT. Translating gives CASSLTRGVSGNTIYF.

This clonotype was seen ten or more times. The V call is TRBV19, the J call TRBJ2-7, with a weak D call TRBD1 (6 bases). CDR3 length: 15 residues. Germline V gene sequence: CDR1 LNHDA, CDR2 SQIVND (reference sequence). The V and J ends lost 3 bases and 5 bases respectively, with 17 bases between them. The CDR3 nucleotides are TGTGCCAGTAGTATCTTAGATACAGGGCCCCACGAGCAGTACTTC. Its protein product is CASSILDTGPHEQYF. Complete variable domain (other parts from reference TRBV19 and TRBJ2-7): DGGITQSPKYLFRKEGQNVTLSCEQNLNHDAMYWYRQDPGQGLRLIYYSQIVNDFQKGDIAEGYSVSREKKESFPLTVTSAQKNPTAFYLCASSILDTGPHEQYFGPGTRLTVT.

This chain links TRBV4-1 with TRBJ2-1, with D unresolved. V lost 0 bases to trimming and J lost 8 bases, with 8 bases between them. Germline assignment: CDR1 MGHRA and CDR2 YSYEKL. The CDR3 runs to 13 residues. This CDR3 is CASSQDRFYEQFF. As DNA, the CDR3 is TGCGCCAGCAGCCAAGATCGCTTCTATGAGCAGTTCTTC.

This clonotype has more than one count but fewer than ten. V and J are TRBV7-2 and TRBJ2-7; the D is unclear. The V gene's germline CDR1 is SGHTA and CDR2 FQGNSA. V gave up 0 bases and J gave up 2 bases, with 11 bases separating them. The CDR3 has 15 amino acids. DNA of the CDR3: TGTGCCAGCAGCTTAGCCCCTGAAGTGGCCTACGAGCAGTACTTC. Its protein product is CASSLAPEVAYEQYF.

The chain employs TRBV28 and TRBJ2-1; 8 bases map to TRBD2. V trimming: 10 bases; J trimming: 5 bases; junction bases outside the gene matches: 19. Germline V CDR1 and CDR2: MDHEN, SYDVKM. This CDR3 comprises 17 residues. The CDR3 region is CATTSPPGLDYHNEQFF. DNA for the CDR3: TGTGCCACCACCTCCCCACCGGGACTAGACTATCACAATGAGCAGTTCTTC.

This clonotype was counted at least ten times. The chain uses TRBV7-8 and TRBJ1-2; D may be TRBD1 (6 bases). From germline, CDR1 is SGHVS and CDR2 FQNEAQ. V was clipped by 5 bases and J by 2 bases, with 15 bases between them. The CDR3 sequence is 15 residues long. The CDR3 DNA is TGTGCCAGCAGCAGTGCTGGGGGCAGAAACTATGGCTACACCTTC. It codes for CASSSAGGRNYGYTF. The variable domain in full, completed from reference TRBV7-8 and TRBJ1-2, reads GAGVSQSPRYKVAKRGQDVALRCDPISGHVSLFWYQQALGQGPEFLTYFQNEAQLDKSGLPSDRFFAERPEGSVSTLKIQRTQQEDSAVYLCASSSAGGRNYGYTFGSGTRLTVV.

By its share, this clonotype is medium-sized. The chain employs TRBV7-9 and TRBJ2-7; D is uncertain. Per germline, CDR1 SEHNR and CDR2 FQNEAQ (reference sequence). The CDR3 is made up of 12 amino acids. V was cut by 1 base and J by 5 bases, with 6 bases left in between. The CDR3 DNA is TGTGCCAGCAGCTTAGGGCCGAACGAGCAGTACTTC. It is translated as CASSLGPNEQYF.

This clonotype was picked up many times. The gene calls are TRBV7-8 and TRBJ2-4, with 10 bases lining up with TRBD2. J gave up 3 bases and V 4 bases, and 6 bases lay outside the gene matches. The CDR3 has 16 amino acids. CDR1 and CDR2 from the germline V gene are SGHVS and FQNEAQ. The CDR3 spells CASSSTSGAVKNIQYF. CDR3 coding DNA: TGTGCCAGCAGCTCCACTAGCGGGGCGGTCAAAAACATTCAGTACTTC.

This clonotype was seen a handful of times. The chain uses TRBV4-3 and TRBJ2-2; D remains ambiguous. Germline lookup yields CDR1 LGHNA and CDR2 YSLEER. Trimming removed 1 base from V and 5 bases from J, with 8 bases in between. This CDR3 has 14 amino acids. CDR3 sequence (DNA): TGCGCCAGCAGCCAAGTGGCTAGTACCGGGGAGCTGTTTTTT. As protein: CASSQVASTGELFF.

The rearrangement joins TRBV27 to TRBJ1-1, with 8 bases lining up with TRBD1. J lost 3 bases, V lost 4 bases, and 7 bases had no gene match. This CDR3 comprises 15 residues. The germline V gene has CDR1 MNHEY and CDR2 SMNVEV (reference sequence). The CDR3 reads CASSYQGAPDTEAFF. The DNA for the CDR3 is TGTGCCAGCAGTTACCAGGGGGCGCCGGACACTGAAGCTTTCTTT.

The V call is TRBV7-6, the J call TRBJ1-5; a possible D gene is TRBD1 (6 bases). The germline V gene has CDR1 SGHVS and CDR2 FNYEAQ. Trimming removed 5 bases from V and 1 base from J, with 9 bases in between. The CDR3 runs to 14 residues. CDR3 amino acids: CASSPRGSNQPQHF. As DNA, the CDR3 is TGTGCCAGCAGCCCAAGGGGGAGCAATCAGCCCCAGCATTTT.

This chain links TRBV15 with TRBJ1-4; 10 positions match TRBD1. Germline V gene lookup returns CDR1 LNHNV and CDR2 YYDKDF (reference sequence). This CDR3 region has 17 residues. The J segment lost 6 bases and the V segment lost 2 bases, leaving 9 bases of the junction unmatched. The CDR3 spells CATSRSGDRGPDEKLFF. The CDR3 coding sequence is TGTGCCACCAGCAGATCGGGAGACAGGGGGCCGGATGAAAAACTGTTTTTT.

This clonotype has only a few counts. J is TRBJ2-4 and V is TRBV5-1; perhaps TRBD2 as D (5 bases). The V gene lost 2 bases and the J gene lost 0 bases, with 6 bases spanning the gap. The CDR3 runs to 14 residues. CDR1 and CDR2 (germline): SGHRS, YFSETQ. The chain's CDR3 is CASSFGIAKNIQYF. CDR3 in DNA: TGCGCCAGCAGCTTCGGGATAGCCAAAAACATTCAGTACTTC.

The chain combines TRBV7-6 with TRBJ2-4; 10 bases match TRBD2. The CDR3 covers 15 residues. Germline V gives CDR1 SGHVS, CDR2 FNYEAQ. Trimming removed 4 bases from V and 4 bases from J; junction bases left unmatched: 4. This chain's CDR3 is CASSSLAGGKNIQYF. CDR3 in DNA: TGTGCCAGCAGCTCATTAGCGGGGGGAAAAAACATTCAGTACTTC.

The genes are TRBV7-9 and TRBJ2-6, with D tentatively TRBD1 (6 bases). V was trimmed by 5 bases and J by 4 bases, leaving 12 bases between them. Germline V gene lookup returns CDR1 SEHNR and CDR2 FQNEAQ (reference sequence). The length of the CDR3 is 15 residues. The CDR3 protein is CASSPPGAGANVLTF. DNA of the CDR3: TGTGCCAGCAGCCCGCCAGGGGCCGGGGCCAACGTCCTGACTTTC.

The chain has TRBV12-3 or TRBV12-4 and TRBJ2-3; D is perhaps TRBD1 (5 bases). The CDR3 is 15 amino acids. Deletions cut 5 bases from V and 2 bases from J, with 14 bases between. The CDR3 DNA sequence: TGTGCCAGCAGTCAAAGTGGGGCTTCCACAGATACGCAGTATTTT. The encoded protein is CASSQSGASTDTQYF.

Judged by abundance, this clonotype is medium-sized (0.01 to 0.1%). The genes are TRBV7-3 and TRBJ2-6, with D perhaps matching TRBD1 (6 bases). With 0 bases removed from V and 1 base from J, the gap between germline ends came to 19 bases. CDR3 length equals 20 residues. Looked up from germline, CDR1 is SGHTA and CDR2 is FQGTGA. CDR3 sequence (DNA): TGTGCCAGCAGCTTAACTGTGACAGGAAGGGGAAGATCTGGGGCCAACGTCCTGACTTTC. It yields the protein CASSLTVTGRGRSGANVLTF.

This clonotype occurred a few times. The junction departs from germline at one end; a sequencing error may be responsible. This chain links TRBV7-2 with TRBJ1-2; D remains ambiguous. Germline loops: CDR1 SGHTA, CDR2 FQGNSA. CDR3 length equals 11 residues. CDR3 residues: CASSLDPDRYF. The CDR3, as DNA: TGTGCCAGCAGCTTAGATCCGGACCGATACTTC.

This clonotype was found a few times. This chain connects TRBV6-2 or TRBV6-3 to TRBJ2-5; D remains ambiguous. This CDR3 spans 16 amino acids. Looked up from germline, CDR1 is MNHEY and CDR2 is SVGEGT. V lost 0 bases and J lost 10, with 21 bases in between. The CDR3 DNA reads TGTGCCAGCAGTTACTCTGAGACGGCAGGCAGCCTGGGCCAGTACTTC. This sequence encodes CASSYSETAGSLGQYF.

The chain has TRBV29-1 and TRBJ1-1; unclear D gene. Germline CDR1 SQVTM, CDR2 ANQGSEA. V was pared by 3 bases and J by 7 bases, with 9 bases between. This CDR3 is 11 amino acids long. CDR3 sequence (DNA): TGCAGCGTTGATGAGGGTATTGAAGCTTTCTTT. This gives the protein CSVDEGIEAFF.

This sequence joins TRBV19 and TRBJ2-2; unclear D gene. This CDR3 contains 13 residues. Germline V gene data show CDR1 as LNHDA and CDR2 as SQIVND (reference sequence). Trimming cost V 1 base and J 6 bases, with 6 bases left between them. CDR3 DNA: TGTGCCAGTAGTATAGGTAGTGCCGGGGAGCTGTTTTTT. This translates into CASSIGSAGELFF.